This T cell receptor (beta chain) was recovered during a study of T cell repertoires in cytomegalovirus infection. Study in general: CMV epitopes used comprised recently identified HLA-C-restricted ones and well-studied HLA-B-restricted ones. Findings and limits, study-wide: HLA-C-restricted TCR beta clonotypes specific for CMV led the ex vivo response. Carriers of CMV and the relevant HLA type were discriminated by public TCR beta frequency.

CDR1 and CDR2 (germline): KGHSH, LQKENI. This CDR3 is 14 amino acids long. V dropped 6 bases and J dropped 7; count of bases not matched to a gene: 8. TCRdb independently ran MiXCR on the reads; one entry per CDR3 protein. The data hold just over 450,000 distinct CDR3 sequences, with about two fifths observed a single time. Turning to this clonotype: Its antigen remains unidentified.

This sequence originates from a human donor in good health (CMV status not recorded). Some clones in this sample may be carry-over from other donors' samples. Sequences were derived from cultured PBMCs, sampled from culture after CMV antigen stimulation. This chain uses TRBV18 with TRBJ2-7; 11 bases are shared with TRBD2. The CDR3 region is CASSPTSGSKEQYF. CDR3 coding DNA: TGTGCCAGCTCGCCTACTAGCGGGAGTAAAGAGCAGTACTTC.